The clone carrying this T cell receptor (beta chain) was picked up a small number of times. TCRdb passed the 5' RACE reads through MiXCR, listing each CDR3 protein once. Here the sample spans under 650,000 distinct CDR3 sequences, around 17% being singletons. The data belong to a study of T-cell memory formation after mild COVID-19. Sequenced sample: PBMCs or a T cell subset sorted from them (not recorded which). This clonotype was obtained from an adult woman who had mild COVID-19 (a few samples of this study predate the infection). Cell type and time point are not known.

The CDR3 region is CASSPLRETQYF. The CDR3 nucleotides are TGTGCCAGCAGCCCACTAAGGGAGACCCAGTACTTC. The chain is built from TRBV5-5 and TRBJ2-5; no reliable D call. Looked up from germline, CDR1 is SGHKS and CDR2 is YYEKEE (reference sequence). This CDR3 is 12 amino acids long. V was clipped by 4 bases and J by 5 bases, with 9 bases between them.